The 23 T cell receptor beta chains below come from one sample, sequenced in a study of shared clonotypes between healthy human individuals. Data came from immunoSEQ multiplex PCR; TCRdb stores just in-frame clones and leaves some out. Among approximately 240,000 clones, approximately 65% were seen once, and the ten largest hold 11%. Specimen: memory CD4+ T cells sorted from blood. The subset here: CD45RA-negative fraction. The receptors shown here come from a man under 40 in good health.

In its sample, this clone was seen a few times. The chain uses TRBV11-3 and TRBJ2-7; D possibly corresponds to TRBD2 (5 bases). Looked up from germline, CDR1 is SGHNT and CDR2 is YENEEA. The germline V and J ends were trimmed by 1 base and 0 bases, with 10 bases remaining between them. This CDR3 comprises 15 residues. The CDR3 DNA follows: TGTGCCAGCAGCTTAGGAGGGAGCTCCTCCTACGAGCAGTACTTC. Its translation: CASSLGGSSSYEQYF.

This clone was counted only a few times. The CDR3 here is CASSQAQGEQYF. In DNA, the CDR3 is TGTGCCAGCAGCCAAGCCCAGGGCGAGCAGTACTTC. V usage is TRBV14 and J usage is TRBJ2-7, with D possibly being TRBD1 (5 bases). Germline CDR1 and CDR2: SGHDN and FVKESK. V was clipped by 1 base and J by 6 bases, with 7 bases between them. CDR3 length: 12 residues.

V usage is TRBV7-2 and J usage is TRBJ2-1; 13 nucleotides match TRBD2. Germline V gene data show CDR1 as SGHTA and CDR2 as FQGNSA. Losses at the gene ends were 4 bases for V and 6 bases for J; bases not matched to a gene: 3. This CDR3 is 15 amino acids long. DNA of the CDR3: TGTGCCAGCAGCTCAACTAGCGGGAGGGCCAATGAGCAGTTCTTC. This encodes CASSSTSGRANEQFF. Full variable domain (remainder filled in from reference TRBV7-2 and TRBJ2-1): GAGVSQSPSNKVTEKGKDVELRCDPISGHTALYWYRQSLGQGLEFLIYFQGNSAPDKSGLPSDRFSAERTGGSVSTLTIQRTQQEDSAVYLCASSSTSGRANEQFFGPGTRLTVL.

The rearrangement links TRBV19 to TRBJ2-3, with D perhaps TRBD1 (6 bases). In germline, CDR1 is LNHDA, CDR2 SQIVND (reference sequence). V lost 5 bases, J lost 2 bases, and 17 bases lay in between. This CDR3 is 16 amino acids long. CDR3 DNA: TGTGCCAGTAGTTTACTCGGGACACCGATCACAGATACGCAGTATTTT. This codes for CASSLLGTPITDTQYF.

This chain uses TRBV25-1 with TRBJ2-3; 9 bases line up with TRBD1. The V gene's germline CDR1 is MGHDK and CDR2 SYGVNS. This CDR3 is built from 18 residues. V dropped 8 bases and J dropped 0; count of bases not matched to a gene: 15. The CDR3 DNA reads as TGTGCCAGCGGGATACCGGGACAGGGCCAACCTAGCACAGATACGCAGTATTTT. It is translated as CASGIPGQGQPSTDTQYF.

The genes are TRBV2 and TRBJ2-1; 10 bases map to TRBD2. Looked up from germline, CDR1 is SNHLY and CDR2 is FYNNEI. V dropped 3 bases and J dropped 7; count of bases not matched to a gene: 6. The CDR3 has 15 residues. The CDR3 DNA reads TGTGCCAGCAGTGAGGCTAGCGGGAGTAAGAATGAGCAGTTCTTC. Translating it yields CASSEASGSKNEQFF.

J is TRBJ2-7 and V is TRBV6-1; TRBD2 matches 9 bases. J was trimmed by 0 bases and V by 6 bases; bases with no gene match: 3. Germline V lookup: CDR1 MNHNS, CDR2 SASEGT. The CDR3 has 14 residues. Here the CDR3 DNA reads TGTGCCAGCAGCCGTAGCGGGAGCTCCTACGAGCAGTACTTC. Translating it yields CASSRSGSSYEQYF.

The chain carries TRBV7-2 and TRBJ2-1, with 13 bases lining up with TRBD2. The germline gives CDR1 SGHTA, CDR2 FQGNSA. V shed 5 bases and J 0 bases; nucleotides not matched to a gene: 7. CDR3 length: 18 amino acids. CDR3 sequence reads: CASSRLAGGASSYNEQFF. The CDR3 DNA sequence: TGTGCCAGCAGCCGACTAGCGGGAGGCGCGAGCTCCTACAATGAGCAGTTCTTC. The full variable domain, rest sourced from reference TRBV7-2 and TRBJ2-1, is GAGVSQSPSNKVTEKGKDVELRCDPISGHTALYWYRQSLGQGLEFLIYFQGNSAPDKSGLPSDRFSAERTGGSVSTLTIQRTQQEDSAVYLCASSRLAGGASSYNEQFFGPGTRLTVL.

The rearrangement joins TRBV5-1 to TRBJ1-2; no clear D. The V gene lost 0 bases and the J gene lost 2 bases, with 5 bases spanning the gap. The CDR3 consists of 13 residues. CDR1 SGHRS and CDR2 YFSETQ come from the germline V gene. CDR3 loop: CASSLEVNYGYTF. CDR3 nucleotides: TGCGCCAGCAGCTTGGAGGTAAACTATGGCTACACCTTC. Full variable domain (rest looked up from reference TRBV5-1 and TRBJ1-2): KAGVTQTPRYLIKTRGQQVTLSCSPISGHRSVSWYQQTPGQGLQFLFEYFSETQRNKGNFPGRFSGRQFSNSRSEMNVSTLELGDSALYLCASSLEVNYGYTFGSGTRLTVV.

Comments on this clone: With a much larger clone just one base away, this may be a read error. The same CDR3 is also encoded by other DNA sequences in this sample. The chain uses TRBV9 and TRBJ2-1, with D uncertain. V lost 0 bases and J lost 4, with 2 bases in between. The CDR3 totals 12 residues. From germline, CDR1 is SGDLS and CDR2 YYNGEE. The CDR3 sequence is CASSVGYNEQFF. The CDR3 bases are TGTGCCAGCAGCGTAGGATACAATGAGCAGTTCTTC.

This clone has a handful of counts. The chain couples TRBV4-1 to TRBJ2-7, with 7 bases matching TRBD2. Germline V lookup: CDR1 MGHRA, CDR2 YSYEKL. This CDR3 contains 18 residues. Unmatched junction bases numbered 11, after V lost 0 bases and J lost 0 bases. The chain's CDR3 is CASSQDGSGGGSSYEQYF. The CDR3 DNA is TGCGCCAGCAGCCAAGATGGTAGTGGCGGCGGGAGCTCCTACGAGCAGTACTTC.

This clone was found once. The J gene is TRBJ2-4, the V gene TRBV6-6; TRBD1 aligns across 7 bases. Losses at the gene ends were 8 bases for V and 0 bases for J; bases not matched to a gene: 7. The CDR3 is 15 amino acids. Germline assignment: CDR1 MNHNY and CDR2 SVGAGI (reference sequence). CDR3 nucleotide sequence: TGTGCCAGCGCAACAGGGGCACGAGCCAAAAACATTCAGTACTTC. Protein sequence: CASATGARAKNIQYF.

This clone was found many times. The CDR3, as DNA: TGCGCCAGCAGCATCCAGGGACCTAACACCGGGGAGCTGTTTTTT. This codes for CASSIQGPNTGELFF. This rearrangement joins TRBV5-1 to TRBJ2-2; TRBD1 or TRBD2 may be the D gene (5 bases each). V was shortened by 4 bases and J by 2 bases, with 12 bases between the two germline ends. CDR1 and CDR2 (germline): SGHRS, YFSETQ. The CDR3 spans 15 residues.

This clone was observed a single time. This chain connects TRBV2 to TRBJ1-5, with a tentative D call TRBD1 (5 bases). V lost 6 bases and J 5 bases, leaving 14 bases between the germline ends. The germline gives CDR1 SNHLY, CDR2 FYNNEI. This CDR3 region has 14 residues. The CDR3 spells CASSQDKGYQPQHF. Written as DNA, the CDR3 is TGTGCCAGCAGCCAAGACAAGGGGTATCAGCCCCAGCATTTT.

The sample holds one count of this clone. The rearrangement joins TRBV2 to TRBJ2-1, with D possibly matching TRBD1 (5 bases). The length of the CDR3 is 11 residues. V was clipped by 6 bases and J by 13 bases, with 13 bases between them. CDR1 is SNHLY, CDR2 FYNNEI, per germline. The CDR3 bases are TGTGCCAGCAGGGGTGAGACAGAACAGTTCTTC. Protein: CASRGETEQFF.

This rearrangement joins TRBV28 to TRBJ2-5; D unclear. The V end was cut by 2 bases, the J end by 9 bases, with 10 bases between. The CDR3 consists of 12 residues. The germline V gene has CDR1 MDHEN and CDR2 SYDVKM. Written as DNA, the CDR3 is TGTGCCAGCAGTTTAAATCTTGGTCCCCAGTACTTC. Its translation is CASSLNLGPQYF.

The chain has TRBV27 and TRBJ2-5; D is uncertain. The V gene's germline CDR1 is MNHEY and CDR2 SMNVEV (reference sequence). This CDR3 is built from 14 residues. Trimming shortened V by 2 bases and J by 4 bases, and 11 bases separated the two germline ends. The CDR3 DNA sequence: TGTGCCAGCAGTTTAAAGGCGTTAGGAGAGACCCAGTACTTC. The encoded protein is CASSLKALGETQYF.

The gene calls are TRBV6-5 and TRBJ2-7; 13 bases map to TRBD2. Per germline, CDR1 MNHEY and CDR2 SVGAGI. J gave up 6 bases and V 5 bases, and 4 bases lay outside the gene matches. This CDR3 comprises 14 residues. Here the CDR3 reads CASSGLAGVGEQYF. The DNA of the CDR3 is TGTGCCAGCAGTGGACTAGCGGGAGTCGGCGAGCAGTACTTC.

This rearrangement joins TRBV18 to TRBJ2-7; D possibly uses TRBD1 or TRBD2 (7 bases each). Germline V lookup: CDR1 KGHSH, CDR2 LQKENI. V shed 4 bases and J shed 3 bases, with 19 bases lying between them. The CDR3 is 16 residues long. The CDR3: CASSHLGGDRIYEQYF. The CDR3 nucleotides are TGTGCCAGCTCACACCTTGGGGGGGACAGAATCTACGAGCAGTACTTC.

This clone showed up many times. The same CDR3 is also encoded by other DNA sequences in this sample. The chain joins TRBV19 to TRBJ2-3; D remains unclear. The germline gives CDR1 LNHDA, CDR2 SQIVND (reference sequence). The CDR3 sequence is 14 residues long. V shed 5 bases and J shed 1 base, with 10 bases lying between them. CDR3: CASSVGIRTDTQYF. In DNA form, the CDR3 reads TGTGCCAGTAGTGTAGGCATTCGCACAGATACGCAGTATTTT.

This clone was counted a few times. This rearrangement joins TRBV5-4 to TRBJ2-3, with D tentatively TRBD2 (5 bases). Germline V gene lookup returns CDR1 SGHNT and CDR2 YYREEE (reference sequence). This CDR3 region has 16 residues. Deletions cut 0 bases from V and 0 bases from J, with 11 bases between. The CDR3 region has the DNA TGTGCCAGCAGCTTGGGGTTAGCGCTTAGCACAGATACGCAGTATTTT. It yields the protein CASSLGLALSTDTQYF.

V usage is TRBV7-6 and J usage is TRBJ1-2; maybe TRBD1 (5 bases). Trimming removed 3 bases at V and 8 bases at J, with 19 bases between. Germline V gene lookup returns CDR1 SGHVS and CDR2 FNYEAQ. The CDR3 is 15 amino acids. CDR3 in DNA: TGTGCCAGCAGCTTGGGGCCATTCGAGAACAACGGCTACACCTTC. Residues: CASSLGPFENNGYTF.

The J gene is TRBJ2-1, the V gene TRBV19; D is undetermined. In germline, CDR1 is LNHDA, CDR2 SQIVND (reference sequence). Trimming stripped 4 bases from V and 0 bases from J, with 10 bases between. The CDR3 has 15 residues. CDR3 amino acids: CASSTPSFSYNEQFF. The DNA for the CDR3 is TGTGCCAGTAGTACCCCGAGTTTCTCCTACAATGAGCAGTTCTTC. The full variable domain, rest sourced from reference TRBV19 and TRBJ2-1, is DGGITQSPKYLFRKEGQNVTLSCEQNLNHDAMYWYRQDPGQGLRLIYYSQIVNDFQKGDIAEGYSVSREKKESFPLTVTSAQKNPTAFYLCASSTPSFSYNEQFFGPGTRLTVL.